Following are 13 T cell receptor beta chains from one sample sequenced in a study of blood T cells in healthy people across ages. Next came a second PCR, run for about 6 to 12 cycles, which used a sample-barcoded 5' primer along with a J-beta primer mix. Each CDR3 protein is one row after TCRdb ran MiXCR on the 5' RACE reads. Here the sample spans 650,000 to 1,000,000 distinct CDR3 sequences, roughly 34% being singletons. Sample: blood. The receptors were sampled from a man in his late teens or twenties in good health.

This clonotype was recorded a few times. The chain uses TRBV20-1 and TRBJ1-4; D uncertain. The ends were cut back, 0 bases at V and 4 bases at J, with 9 bases in the middle. Germline V gives CDR1 DFQATT, CDR2 SNEGSKA (reference sequence). The CDR3 length is 14 residues. CDR3 DNA: TGCAGTGCTAGAGATTTTCCGATTAATGAAAAACTGTTTTTT. This gives the protein CSARDFPINEKLFF.

This clonotype was seen only a few times. V and J are TRBV6-2 or TRBV6-3 and TRBJ2-3; D remains ambiguous. Germline V gene sequence: CDR1 MNHEY, CDR2 SVGEGT. The ends were cut back, 6 bases at V and 3 bases at J, with 19 bases in the middle. The CDR3 loop spans 16 amino acids. In DNA form, the CDR3 reads TGTGCCAGCAGCAACCACCAACCAAAAGGAACAGATACGCAGTATTTT. This translates into CASSNHQPKGTDTQYF.

This chain joins TRBV4-1 and TRBJ2-5, with TRBD1 identical over 11 bases. The end of the DNA aligns better with TRBJ2-7, so the J call may be wrong. CDR3 size: 16 residues. Germline CDR1 is MGHRA and CDR2 is YSYEKL. The CDR3 DNA is TGCGCCAGCAGCCAAGATCGGACAGGGGGCATGTACGAGCAGTACTTC. Its translation is CASSQDRTGGMYEQYF.

This clonotype appeared many times. This chain joins TRBV4-3 and TRBJ2-1; D tentatively fits TRBD1 or TRBD2 (6 bases each). Trimming shortened V by 4 bases and J by 2 bases, and 12 bases separated the two germline ends. Germline V gene lookup returns CDR1 LGHNA and CDR2 YSLEER. CDR3 length: 15 amino acids. The CDR3 region is CASSPEGGPYNEQFF. DNA of the CDR3: TGCGCCAGCAGCCCTGAGGGGGGCCCCTACAATGAGCAGTTCTTC.

This clonotype was seen more than once but under ten times. CDR3 DNA sequence: TGCGCCAGCAGCCAAGATCCAGGGACACAATCCTACGAGCAGTACTTC. This codes for CASSQDPGTQSYEQYF. The chain carries TRBV4-3 and TRBJ2-7, with a possible D match to TRBD1 (6 bases). The V and J ends lost 0 bases and 1 base respectively, with 13 bases between them. The CDR3 runs to 16 residues. Per germline, CDR1 LGHNA and CDR2 YSLEER.

As for this clonotype: A far larger clone is off by one base, so a read error is likely. The chain combines TRBV7-2 with TRBJ1-2; D is undetermined. CDR1 is SGHTA, CDR2 FQGNSA, per germline. The CDR3 loop spans 12 amino acids. CDR3 sequence (DNA): TGTGCCGGCAGCTTGGCAGGTGGTGGCTACACCTTC. This codes for CAGSLAGGGYTF.

V is TRBV12-3 or TRBV12-4 and J is TRBJ2-7, with 11 bases matching TRBD2. The CDR3 spans 15 residues. The trim removed 5 bases at V and 7 bases at J, leaving 10 bases unmatched. The CDR3 region is CASSPPSGGLNEQYF. CDR3 DNA sequence: TGTGCCAGCAGTCCCCCTAGCGGGGGGTTGAATGAGCAGTACTTC.

Worth noting for this clonotype: A junction boundary mismatches the germline segment, possibly from a read error. The chain joins TRBV5-1 to TRBJ2-7, with a weak D call TRBD2 (5 bases). The CDR3 has 15 amino acids. Germline lookup yields CDR1 SGHRS and CDR2 YFSETQ. CDR3 in amino acids: CANSLEALSSYEQYF. The DNA of the CDR3 is TGCGCCAACAGCTTGGAGGCACTATCGTCCTACGAGCAGTACTTC. Combining the CDR3 with reference TRBV5-1 and TRBJ2-7 gives the whole variable domain KAGVTQTPRYLIKTRGQQVTLSCSPISGHRSVSWYQQTPGQGLQFLFEYFSETQRNKGNFPGRFSGRQFSNSRSEMNVSTLELGDSALYLCANSLEALSSYEQYFGPGTRLTVT.

This clonotype has just a few counts. The chain combines TRBV7-2 with TRBJ2-3, with unresolved D. Trimming stripped 10 bases from V and 6 bases from J, with 23 bases between. CDR1 SGHTA and CDR2 FQGNSA come from the germline V gene. The CDR3 is 15 residues long. In DNA form, the CDR3 reads TGTGCCATCTCGGGCAGCGCGGCACCCCGCGATACGCAGTATTTT. The encoded protein is CAISGSAAPRDTQYF.

This clonotype was recorded at least ten times. The chain links TRBV2 to TRBJ2-7; D call uncertain. With 8 bases removed from V and 4 bases from J, the gap between germline ends came to 12 bases. CDR1 and CDR2 from the germline V gene are SNHLY and FYNNEI. The CDR3 has 12 residues. The DNA for the CDR3 is TGTGCCAGCCGTCTCCCATCATACGAGCAGTACTTC. Protein sequence: CASRLPSYEQYF.

This clonotype showed up just a few times. The chain couples TRBV9 to TRBJ2-1; perhaps TRBD2 as D (6 bases). Trimming shortened V by 3 bases and J by 7 bases, and 17 bases separated the two germline ends. The CDR3 consists of 15 residues. Germline-derived CDR1 and CDR2 are SGDLS and YYNGEE. CDR3 protein: CASSDRDSPSNEQFF. The CDR3 DNA reads TGTGCCAGCAGCGACCGGGACTCACCCTCAAATGAGCAGTTCTTC. Drawing the rest from reference TRBV9 and TRBJ2-1, the complete variable domain is DSGVTQTPKHLITATGQRVTLRCSPRSGDLSVYWYQQSLDQGLQFLIQYYNGEERAKGNILERFSAQQFPDLHSELNLSSLELGDSALYFCASSDRDSPSNEQFFGPGTRLTVL.

This clonotype was seen at least ten times. The CDR3 protein is CASKTTDGETQYF. The CDR3 DNA sequence: TGTGCCAGTAAAACCACGGATGGAGAGACCCAGTACTTC. The J gene is TRBJ2-5, the V gene TRBV12-3 or TRBV12-4; D is unresolved. The CDR3 sequence is 13 residues long. V was pared by 9 bases and J by 4 bases, with 15 bases between.

With respect to this clonotype: A much larger clone is a single base away; this may be a read error. V is TRBV4-3 and J is TRBJ2-7; D remains ambiguous. The CDR3 is made up of 15 amino acids. The V gene's germline CDR1 is LGHNA and CDR2 YSLEER. V dropped 2 bases and J dropped 7 bases, with 18 bases sitting between them. The CDR3 here is CASSQYPQENNEQYF. DNA for the CDR3: TGCGCCAGCAGCCAATATCCGCAGGAAAACAATGAGCAGTACTTC.